This T cell receptor (beta chain) originates from a study of T cell responses to AZD1222 COVID-19 vaccine. As for this clone: Its antigen is undetermined.

Sequencing was performed with immunoSEQ multiplex PCR; in TCRdb, only in-frame clones are kept and a portion is missing. The table has more than 85,000 clones, 70% to 90% seen once. General study findings and limits: After two AZD1222 doses, spike-specific TCR breadth and depth rose versus day 0. Repertoire collection took place solely once the T cell response had peaked. AZD1222 recipients seropositive at baseline numbered only five to seven.

Germline CDR1 reads SGHTA; CDR2 reads FQGNSA. The CDR3 spans 18 residues. V dropped 2 bases and J dropped 7; count of bases not matched to a gene: 13. Material: peripheral blood, obtained on day 0 of AZD1222 vaccination. This sequence joins TRBV7-2 and TRBJ1-5; 11 positions agree with TRBD1. This receptor was obtained from an adult in good health. CDR3 sequence: CASSLYGQGASSGQPQHF. The DNA of the CDR3 is TGTGCCAGCAGCTTATACGGACAGGGGGCTTCTTCAGGACAGCCCCAGCATTTT. The complete variable domain, with remaining parts taken from reference TRBV7-2 and TRBJ1-5, reads GAGVSQSPSNKVTEKGKDVELRCDPISGHTALYWYRQSLGQGLEFLIYFQGNSAPDKSGLPSDRFSAERTGGSVSTLTIQRTQQEDSAVYLCASSLYGQGASSGQPQHFGDGTRLSIL.